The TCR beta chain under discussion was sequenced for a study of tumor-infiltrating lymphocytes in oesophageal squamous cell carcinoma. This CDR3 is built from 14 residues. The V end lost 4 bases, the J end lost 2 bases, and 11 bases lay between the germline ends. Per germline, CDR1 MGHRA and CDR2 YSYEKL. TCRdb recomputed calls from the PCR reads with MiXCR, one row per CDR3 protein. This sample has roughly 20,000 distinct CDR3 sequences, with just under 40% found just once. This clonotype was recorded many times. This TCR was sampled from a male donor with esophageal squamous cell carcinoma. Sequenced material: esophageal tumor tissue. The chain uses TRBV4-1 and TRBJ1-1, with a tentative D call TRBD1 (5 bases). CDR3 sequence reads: CASSPWDLNTEAFF. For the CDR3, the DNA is TGCGCCAGCAGCCCATGGGACCTTAACACTGAAGCTTTCTTT.